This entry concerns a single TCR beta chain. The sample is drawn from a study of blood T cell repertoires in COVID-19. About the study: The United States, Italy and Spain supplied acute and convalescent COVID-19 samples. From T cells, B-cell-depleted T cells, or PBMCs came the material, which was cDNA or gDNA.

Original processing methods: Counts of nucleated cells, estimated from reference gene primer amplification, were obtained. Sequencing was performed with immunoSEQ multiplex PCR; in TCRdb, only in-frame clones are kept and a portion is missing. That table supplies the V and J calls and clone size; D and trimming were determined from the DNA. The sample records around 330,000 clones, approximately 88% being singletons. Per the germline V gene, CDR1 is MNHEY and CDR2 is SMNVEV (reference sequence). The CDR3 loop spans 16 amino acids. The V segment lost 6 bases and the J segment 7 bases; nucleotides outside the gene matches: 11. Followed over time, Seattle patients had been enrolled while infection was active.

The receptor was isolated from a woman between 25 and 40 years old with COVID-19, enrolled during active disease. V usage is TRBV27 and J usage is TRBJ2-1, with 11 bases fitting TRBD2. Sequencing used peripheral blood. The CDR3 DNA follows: TGTGCCAGCAGGCATGAACTAGCGGGGGCCCTAAATGAGCAGTTCTTC. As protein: CASRHELAGALNEQFF.